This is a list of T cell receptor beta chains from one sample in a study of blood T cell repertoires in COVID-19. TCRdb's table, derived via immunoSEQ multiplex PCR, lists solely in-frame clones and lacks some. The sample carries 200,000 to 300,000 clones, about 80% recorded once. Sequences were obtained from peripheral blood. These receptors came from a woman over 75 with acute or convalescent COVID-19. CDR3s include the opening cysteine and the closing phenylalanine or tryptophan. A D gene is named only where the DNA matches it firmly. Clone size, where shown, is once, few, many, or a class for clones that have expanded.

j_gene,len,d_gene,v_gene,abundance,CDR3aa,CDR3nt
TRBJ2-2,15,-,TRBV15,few,CATSRGEGGTGELFF,TGTGCCACCAGCAGAGGGGAGGGGGGCACCGGGGAGCTGTTTTTT
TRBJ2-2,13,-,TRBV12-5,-,CASGQGNTGELFF,TGTGCTAGTGGTCAGGGGAACACCGGGGAGCTGTTTTTT
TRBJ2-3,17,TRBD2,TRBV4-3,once,CASSQDLTAGAPDTQYF,TGCGCCAGCAGCCAAGATTTGACAGCGGGAGCACCAGATACGCAGTATTTT
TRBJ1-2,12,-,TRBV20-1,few,CSASRGGYGYTF,TGCAGTGCTAGTAGGGGTGGCTATGGCTACACCTTC
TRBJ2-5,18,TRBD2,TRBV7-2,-,CASSFAASGGARQETQYF,TGTGCCAGCAGCTTCGCTGCTAGCGGGGGGGCGCGGCAAGAGACCCAGTACTTC
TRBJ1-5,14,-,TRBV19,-,CASMPGGRNQPQHF,TGTGCCAGTATGCCGGGGGGCCGCAATCAGCCCCAGCATTTT
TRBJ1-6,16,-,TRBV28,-,CASRTGGKIYNSPLHF,TGTGCCAGCAGGACTGGGGGCAAGATTTATAATTCACCCCTCCACTTT
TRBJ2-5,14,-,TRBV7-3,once,CASSLTGGKETQYF,TGTGCCAGCAGCTTAACAGGGGGAAAAGAGACCCAGTACTTC
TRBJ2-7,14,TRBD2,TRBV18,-,CASSRASGIDEQYF,TGTGCCAGCTCTCGGGCTAGCGGGATAGACGAGCAGTACTTC
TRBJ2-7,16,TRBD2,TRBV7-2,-,CASSLAISGGAYEQYF,TGTGCCAGCAGCTTAGCGATTAGCGGGGGGGCTTACGAGCAGTACTTC
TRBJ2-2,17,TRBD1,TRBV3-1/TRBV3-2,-,CASSQGSTGANTGELFF,TGTGCCAGCAGCCAAGGGAGTACAGGGGCGAACACCGGGGAGCTGTTTTTT
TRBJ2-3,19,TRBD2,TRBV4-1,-,CASSQEYQRGRSSTDTQYF,TGCGCCAGCAGCCAGGAATACCAGCGGGGGAGATCTAGCACAGATACGCAGTATTTT
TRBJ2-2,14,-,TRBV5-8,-,CASRYRVAGGELFF,TGTGCCAGCAGATACAGGGTCGCCGGGGGGGAGCTGTTTTTT
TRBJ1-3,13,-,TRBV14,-,CASRSNPSGTIYF,TGTGCCAGCAGAAGCAACCCCTCCGGGACCATATATTTT
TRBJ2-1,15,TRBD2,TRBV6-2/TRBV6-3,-,CASSYFRTSGIRLFF,TGTGCCAGCAGTTACTTCCGGACTAGCGGGATTAGACTGTTCTTC
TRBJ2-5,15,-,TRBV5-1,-,CASSLATGSEETQYF,TGCGCCAGCAGCTTGGCCACAGGGTCCGAAGAGACCCAGTACTTC
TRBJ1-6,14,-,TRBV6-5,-,CASTYGRDNSPLHF,TGTGCCAGCACCTACGGGCGGGATAATTCACCCCTCCACTTT
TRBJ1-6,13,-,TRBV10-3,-,CAISGQNNSPLHF,TGTGCCATCAGTGGACAGAATAATTCACCCCTCCACTTT
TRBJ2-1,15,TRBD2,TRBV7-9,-,CASSLVSSGKDEQFF,TGTGCCAGCAGCTTAGTATCTAGCGGGAAGGATGAGCAGTTCTTC
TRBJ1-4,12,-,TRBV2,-,CASSFPGEKLFF,TGTGCCAGCAGTTTCCCCGGGGAAAAGCTGTTTTTT
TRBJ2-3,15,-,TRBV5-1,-,CASSLFAGSTDTQYF,TGCGCCAGCAGCTTGTTTGCGGGGAGCACAGATACGCAGTATTTT
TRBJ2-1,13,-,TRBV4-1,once,CASSQDGPGGQFF,TGCGCCAGCAGCCAAGATGGTCCCGGGGGACAGTTCTTC
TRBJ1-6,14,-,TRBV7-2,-,CASSLTGLGSTLHF,TGTGCCAGCAGCTTGACTGGCTTGGGTTCGACCCTCCACTTT